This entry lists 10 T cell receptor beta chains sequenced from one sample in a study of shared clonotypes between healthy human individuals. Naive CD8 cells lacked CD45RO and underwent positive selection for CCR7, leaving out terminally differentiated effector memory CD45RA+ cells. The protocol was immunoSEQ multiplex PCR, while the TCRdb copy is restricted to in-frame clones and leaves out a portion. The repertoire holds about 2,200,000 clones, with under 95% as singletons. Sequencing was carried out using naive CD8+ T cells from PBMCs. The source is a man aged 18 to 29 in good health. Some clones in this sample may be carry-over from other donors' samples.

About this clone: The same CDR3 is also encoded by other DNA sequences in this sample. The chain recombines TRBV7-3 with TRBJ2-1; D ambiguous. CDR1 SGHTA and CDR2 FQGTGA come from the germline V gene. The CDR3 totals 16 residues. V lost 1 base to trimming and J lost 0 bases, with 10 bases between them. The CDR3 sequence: CASSLSGASSYNEQFF. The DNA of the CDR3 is TGTGCCAGCAGCTTAAGCGGAGCGAGCTCCTACAATGAGCAGTTCTTC.

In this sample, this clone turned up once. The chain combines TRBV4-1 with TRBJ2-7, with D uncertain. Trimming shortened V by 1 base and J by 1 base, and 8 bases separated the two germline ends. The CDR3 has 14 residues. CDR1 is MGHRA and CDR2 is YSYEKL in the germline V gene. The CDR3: CASSQVSASYEQYF. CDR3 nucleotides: TGCGCCAGCAGCCAAGTGTCAGCGTCCTACGAGCAGTACTTC.

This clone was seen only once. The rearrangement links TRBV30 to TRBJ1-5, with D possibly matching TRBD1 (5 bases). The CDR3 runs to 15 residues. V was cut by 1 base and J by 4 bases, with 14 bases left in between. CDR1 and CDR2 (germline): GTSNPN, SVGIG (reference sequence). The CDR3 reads CAWSEGQPWNQPQHF. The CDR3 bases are TGTGCCTGGAGTGAGGGGCAGCCCTGGAATCAGCCCCAGCATTTT.

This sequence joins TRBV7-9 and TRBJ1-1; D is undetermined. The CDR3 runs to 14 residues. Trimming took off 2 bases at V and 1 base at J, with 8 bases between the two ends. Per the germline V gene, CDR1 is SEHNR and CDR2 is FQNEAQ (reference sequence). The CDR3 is CASSLILTNTEAFF. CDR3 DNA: TGTGCCAGCAGCTTAATACTCACGAACACTGAAGCTTTCTTT.

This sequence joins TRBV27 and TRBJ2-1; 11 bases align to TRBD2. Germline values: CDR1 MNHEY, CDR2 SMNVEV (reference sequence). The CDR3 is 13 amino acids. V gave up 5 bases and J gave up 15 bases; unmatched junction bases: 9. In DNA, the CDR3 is TGTGCCAGCAGTCCCCTAGCGGGAGGAAATTTGTTCTTC. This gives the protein CASSPLAGGNLFF.

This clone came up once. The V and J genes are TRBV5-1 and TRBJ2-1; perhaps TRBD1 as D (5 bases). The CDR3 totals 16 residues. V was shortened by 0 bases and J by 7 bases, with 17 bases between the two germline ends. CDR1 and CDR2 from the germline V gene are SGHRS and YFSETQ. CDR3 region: CASSLEGQSPGNEQFF. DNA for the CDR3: TGCGCCAGCAGCTTGGAAGGACAATCGCCAGGGAATGAGCAGTTCTTC.

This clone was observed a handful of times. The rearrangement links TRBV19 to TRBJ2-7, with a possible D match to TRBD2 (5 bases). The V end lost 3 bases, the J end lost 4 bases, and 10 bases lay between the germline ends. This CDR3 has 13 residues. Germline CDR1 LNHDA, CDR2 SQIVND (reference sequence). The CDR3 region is CASSMLAAYEQYF. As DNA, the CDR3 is TGTGCCAGTAGTATGCTAGCCGCATACGAGCAGTACTTC. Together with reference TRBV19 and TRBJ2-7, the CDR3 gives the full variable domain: DGGITQSPKYLFRKEGQNVTLSCEQNLNHDAMYWYRQDPGQGLRLIYYSQIVNDFQKGDIAEGYSVSREKKESFPLTVTSAQKNPTAFYLCASSMLAAYEQYFGPGTRLTVT.

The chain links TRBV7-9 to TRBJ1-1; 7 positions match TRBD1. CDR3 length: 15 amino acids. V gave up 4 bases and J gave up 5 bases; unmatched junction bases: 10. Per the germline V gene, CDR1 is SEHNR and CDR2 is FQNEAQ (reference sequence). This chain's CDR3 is CASSSWAGGRTEAFF. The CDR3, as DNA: TGTGCCAGCAGCTCCTGGGCAGGGGGTCGGACTGAAGCTTTCTTT.

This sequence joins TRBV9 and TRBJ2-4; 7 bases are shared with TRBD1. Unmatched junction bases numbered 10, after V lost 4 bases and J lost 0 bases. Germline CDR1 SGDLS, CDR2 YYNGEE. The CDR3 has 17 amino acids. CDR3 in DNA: TGTGCCAGCAGCAAAGGGACAGCTAATCTAGCCAAAAACATTCAGTACTTC. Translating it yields CASSKGTANLAKNIQYF.

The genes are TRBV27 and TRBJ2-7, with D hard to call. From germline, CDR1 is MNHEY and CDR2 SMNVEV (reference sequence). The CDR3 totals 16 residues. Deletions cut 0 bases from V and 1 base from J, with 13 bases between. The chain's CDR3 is CASSLSAPPESYEQYF. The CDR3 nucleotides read TGTGCCAGCAGTTTATCCGCACCCCCGGAGTCCTACGAGCAGTACTTC.